Presented here are 9 T cell receptor beta chains from one specimen sequenced in a study of vaccination effects on CD4 cells after COVID-19 (dated by TCRdb to the early 2020s). No antigen has been identified for these receptors. The library was prepared using the immunoSEQ multiplex PCR assay. Imported from immuneACCESS, the table was reduced by TCRdb to in-frame sequences with V and J called. These copies leave out some clones; in studies compared against another copy, an unresolved V gene accounts for under half, and the cause of the remainder is not known. The sample yields about 46,000 clones; about 74% were counted once. The top ten hold roughly 15% of the sample. In the ViraFEST assay, PBMC were stimulated with viral peptide pools, and TCR sequencing was then used to find antigen-specific CD4+ T cell clonotypes based on their expansion. After approximately eleven days of culture, CD4+ T cells were isolated with the EasySep CD4+ T cell isolation kit. Each participant got two doses of an mRNA SARS-CoV-2 vaccine, either BNT162b2 or mRNA-1273.

The starting material was CD4+ T cells from PBMCs cultured with HCoV-OC43 spike peptides, obtained after COVID-19 vaccination. This specimen's cell subset or site label, interpreted: HCoV-OC43 spike overlapping peptide pool stimulation. The origin of the receptors is a human donor who received a COVID-19 vaccine.

This sequence joins TRBV12-3 or TRBV12-4 and TRBJ1-1; a weak D match, TRBD1 (6 bases). CDR3 length equals 13 residues. V lost 2 bases and J lost 4, with 8 bases in between. The CDR3 loop reads CASSLTGTTEAFF. The CDR3 nucleotides read TGTGCCAGCAGTTTAACAGGGACCACTGAAGCTTTCTTT.

CDR3 loop: CASSLGRQVTQETQYF. DNA for the CDR3: TGTGCCAGCAGCTTAGGGCGACAGGTGACCCAAGAGACCCAGTACTTC. The genes are TRBV7-7 and TRBJ2-5; possible D gene TRBD1, 6 bases. V lost 1 base and J 1 base, leaving 13 bases between the germline ends. Germline V gene data show CDR1 as SSHAT and CDR2 as FNYEAQ (reference sequence). This CDR3 has 16 amino acids.

V is TRBV10-3 and J is TRBJ2-5; D may match TRBD1 or TRBD2 (5 bases each). The CDR3 length is 14 residues. Germline lookup yields CDR1 ENHRY and CDR2 SYGVKD. Trimming took 3 bases from V and 4 from J, leaving 12 bases between them. CDR3 coding DNA: TGTGCCATCAGTGAACCAGGGAGCGGAGAGACCCAGTACTTC. Protein sequence: CAISEPGSGETQYF.

The chain employs TRBV7-6 and TRBJ1-3, with D unresolved. The CDR3 has 15 residues. Germline CDR1 SGHVS, CDR2 FNYEAQ. With 5 bases removed from V and 4 bases from J, the gap between germline ends came to 15 bases. Here the CDR3 DNA reads TGTGCCAGCAGCAGGACGGGGAACCCCGGAAACACCATATATTTT. Protein product: CASSRTGNPGNTIYF.

The V and J genes are TRBV6-1 and TRBJ1-5, with no clear D. CDR3 length: 13 amino acids. V lost 2 bases to trimming and J lost 5 bases, with 7 bases between them. From germline, CDR1 is MNHNS and CDR2 SASEGT. DNA of the CDR3: TGTGCCAGCAGTGAACGAGCTGATCAGCCCCAGCATTTT. Its translation: CASSERADQPQHF.

This chain joins TRBV11-3 and TRBJ2-2; a weak D match, TRBD2 (5 bases). The germline CDR1 and CDR2 sequences are SGHNT and YENEEA. Between the trimmed V and J ends, which lost 5 bases and 6 bases, there was a span of 16 bases. The CDR3 length is 15 residues. CDR3 coding DNA: TGTGCCAGCAGCCCAGGTGGGGTGCGGGCCGGGGAGCTGTTTTTT. Its translation is CASSPGGVRAGELFF.

There are a few counts of this clone. The rearrangement links TRBV5-6 to TRBJ2-5; D is unresolved. The CDR3 is 14 amino acids. Germline V gene data show CDR1 as SGHDT and CDR2 as YYEEEE. Deletions cut 2 bases from V and 5 bases from J, with 13 bases between. The CDR3 here is CASSFDSGLETQYF. The CDR3 bases are TGTGCCAGCAGCTTCGATTCTGGGCTGGAGACCCAGTACTTC.

The chain is built from TRBV6-5 and TRBJ2-1, with a possible D match to TRBD2 (5 bases). The CDR3 sequence is 15 residues long. Trimming pared 7 bases from V and 4 bases from J, leaving 17 bases between. Germline V CDR1 and CDR2: MNHEY, SVGAGI. CDR3 in DNA: TGTGCCAGCATTACGGGGAATGAGGCTTACAATGAGCAGTTCTTC. Its protein is CASITGNEAYNEQFF.

The rearrangement joins TRBV20-1 to TRBJ2-7, with D uncertain. This CDR3 spans 11 amino acids. The V gene's germline CDR1 is DFQATT and CDR2 SNEGSKA (reference sequence). Deletions cut 3 bases from V and 3 bases from J, with 6 bases between. This CDR3 reads CSASKLYEQYF. Here the CDR3 DNA reads TGCAGTGCTAGCAAGCTCTACGAGCAGTACTTC.